This TCR beta chain was recovered during a study of T-cell reconstitution after alpha-beta-depleted transplantation in children. Unique molecular identifiers were incorporated into the prepared TCRbeta library. TCRdb used MiXCR to reprocess the PCR reads, holding one entry per CDR3 protein. The sample carries roughly 400,000 distinct CDR3 sequences, 43% recorded once. This clonotype was seen many times. V shed 2 bases and J shed 4 bases, with 5 bases lying between them. Germline V lookup: CDR1 KGHSH, CDR2 LQKENI. This CDR3 is 12 amino acids long. The sequence derives from a girl aged 2-9 years with aplastic anemia, due to receive a stem cell transplant. The chain recombines TRBV18 with TRBJ2-5; no definite D call. This material consisted of PBMCs, taken before TCRalphabeta/CD19-depleted stem cell transplant. The CDR3 loop reads CASSPTRETQYF. The CDR3 nucleotides read TGTGCCAGCTCACCAACCCGAGAGACCCAGTACTTC.